This T cell receptor (beta chain) was sequenced in a study of tumor-infiltrating lymphocytes in primary liver carcinoma. For the study at large: Patients diagnosed with primary liver carcinoma received treatment through surgical resection.

The germline V gene encodes CDR1 MNHNY and CDR2 SVGAGI (reference sequence). This CDR3 spans 12 amino acids. Starting material of about 480 ng total RNA yielded TCR beta cDNA via a constant-region primer. A slightly modified ARM-PCR protocol with three nested multiplex PCR rounds produced these TCR beta libraries. TRBV1-TRBV30 forward and Cbeta reverse primers drove the first two roughly 11-cycle rounds. One entry per CDR3 protein results from TCRdb running MiXCR on the multiplex PCR reads. The data contain 300,000 to 400,000 distinct CDR3 sequences, approximately 64% of them singletons. It was unsorted whole blood that yielded blood RNA, and germline DNA was also extracted.

This receptor was taken from a man aged 40-49 years with primary liver carcinoma and hepatitis B virus infection. Sequencing was done on a sample of peripheral blood. J is TRBJ2-7 and V is TRBV6-6; a weak D match, TRBD2 (5 bases). CDR3: CASRAQDYERYV. Here the CDR3 DNA reads TGTGCCAGCAGAGCACAAGACTACGAGCGGTACGTC.